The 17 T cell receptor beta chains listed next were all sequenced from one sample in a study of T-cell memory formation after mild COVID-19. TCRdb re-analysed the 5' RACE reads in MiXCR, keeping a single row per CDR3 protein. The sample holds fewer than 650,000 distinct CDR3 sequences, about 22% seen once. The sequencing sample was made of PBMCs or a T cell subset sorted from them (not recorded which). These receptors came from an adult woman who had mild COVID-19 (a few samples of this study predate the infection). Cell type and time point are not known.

Written as DNA, the CDR3 is TGTGCCAGCACTCTAGGGGTTAAGCCCCAGCATTTT. Translation: CASTLGVKPQHF. The chain recombines TRBV12-3 or TRBV12-4 with TRBJ1-5, with D possibly being TRBD1 (5 bases). The CDR3 sequence is 12 residues long. V lost 7 bases and J lost 8, with 12 bases in between.

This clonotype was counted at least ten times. CDR3 sequence (DNA): TGTGCCAGCAGCCCTCGGGACACGGCAAGGGCCGGGGAGCTGTTTTTT. Its protein product is CASSPRDTARAGELFF. The chain combines TRBV7-6 with TRBJ2-2, with D possibly matching TRBD1 (6 bases). The CDR3 loop spans 16 amino acids. Germline assignment: CDR1 SGHVS and CDR2 FNYEAQ. Trimming took off 5 bases at V and 6 bases at J, with 19 bases between the two ends.

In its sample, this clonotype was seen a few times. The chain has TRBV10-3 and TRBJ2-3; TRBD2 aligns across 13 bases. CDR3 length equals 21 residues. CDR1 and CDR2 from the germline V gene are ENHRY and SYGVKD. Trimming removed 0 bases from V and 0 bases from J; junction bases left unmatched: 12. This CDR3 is CAISESRTSGGTDDSTDTQYF. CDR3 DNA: TGTGCCATCAGTGAGTCGAGGACTAGCGGGGGCACCGATGATAGCACAGATACGCAGTATTTT.

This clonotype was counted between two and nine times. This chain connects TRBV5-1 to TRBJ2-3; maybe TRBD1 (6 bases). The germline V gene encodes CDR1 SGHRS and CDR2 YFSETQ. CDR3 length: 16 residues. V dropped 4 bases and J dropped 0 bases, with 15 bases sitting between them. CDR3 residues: CASSAPGEWSTDTQYF. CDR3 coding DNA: TGCGCCAGCAGCGCCCCAGGGGAATGGAGCACAGATACGCAGTATTTT.

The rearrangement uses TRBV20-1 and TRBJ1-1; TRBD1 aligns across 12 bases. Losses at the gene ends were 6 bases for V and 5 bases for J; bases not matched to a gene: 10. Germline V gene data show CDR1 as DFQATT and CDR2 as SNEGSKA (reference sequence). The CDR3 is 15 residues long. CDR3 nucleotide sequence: TGCAGTGCCGAACTGGGACAGGGGGCGAAGACTGAAGCTTTCTTT. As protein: CSAELGQGAKTEAFF.

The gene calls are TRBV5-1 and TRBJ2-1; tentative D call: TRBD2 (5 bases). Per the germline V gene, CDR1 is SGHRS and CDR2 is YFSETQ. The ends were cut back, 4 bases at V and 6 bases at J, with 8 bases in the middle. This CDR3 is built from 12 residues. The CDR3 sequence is CASSQDFNEQFF. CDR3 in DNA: TGCGCCAGCAGCCAGGACTTCAATGAGCAGTTCTTC.

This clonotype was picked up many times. The CDR3 here is CASSPSINYGYTF. In DNA form, the CDR3 reads TGTGCCAGCAGCCCGAGTATCAACTATGGCTACACCTTC. V and J are TRBV3-1 and TRBJ1-2, with D unclear. Germline lookup yields CDR1 LGHDT and CDR2 YNNKEL (reference sequence). This CDR3 has 13 amino acids. The V gene lost 4 bases and the J gene lost 2 bases, with 8 bases spanning the gap.

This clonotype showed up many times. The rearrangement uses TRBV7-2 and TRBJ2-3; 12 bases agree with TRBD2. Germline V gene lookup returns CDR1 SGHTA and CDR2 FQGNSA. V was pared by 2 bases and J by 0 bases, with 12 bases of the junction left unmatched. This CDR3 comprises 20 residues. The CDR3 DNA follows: TGTGCCAGCAGCTTAAGGGCTAGCGGGAGGGCCTACCCTAGCACAGATACGCAGTATTTT. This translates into CASSLRASGRAYPSTDTQYF.

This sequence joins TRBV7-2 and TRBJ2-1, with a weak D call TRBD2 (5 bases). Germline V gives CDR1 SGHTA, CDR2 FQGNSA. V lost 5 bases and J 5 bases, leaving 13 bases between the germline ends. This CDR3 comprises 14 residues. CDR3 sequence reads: CASSPRLPDNEQFF. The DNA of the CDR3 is TGTGCCAGCAGCCCGAGACTACCCGACAATGAGCAGTTCTTC.

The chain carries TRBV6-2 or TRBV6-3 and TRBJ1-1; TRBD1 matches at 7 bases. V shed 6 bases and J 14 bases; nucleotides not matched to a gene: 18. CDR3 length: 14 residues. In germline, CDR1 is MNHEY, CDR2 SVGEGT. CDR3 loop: CASREGQAFEDGFF. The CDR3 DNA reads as TGTGCCAGCAGGGAAGGACAGGCCTTTGAGGACGGGTTCTTT.

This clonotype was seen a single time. In DNA, the CDR3 is TGCGCCAGCAGCCTTCGAAACGGCTCACCCCTCCACTTT. This translates into CASSLRNGSPLHF. V usage is TRBV4-1 and J usage is TRBJ1-6; no firm D call. The CDR3 extends over 13 amino acids. Trimming took 4 bases from V and 10 from J, leaving 11 bases between them. Germline V CDR1 and CDR2: MGHRA, YSYEKL.

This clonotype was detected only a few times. The CDR3 loop reads CASSLSRAIGIGELFF. CDR3 sequence (DNA): TGCGCCAGCAGCCTAAGCAGGGCAATCGGTATAGGGGAGCTGTTTTTT. The chain uses TRBV5-1 and TRBJ2-2; tentative D call: TRBD1 (5 bases). Looked up from germline, CDR1 is SGHRS and CDR2 is YFSETQ. V lost 4 bases to trimming and J lost 8 bases, with 21 bases between them. The CDR3 loop spans 16 amino acids.

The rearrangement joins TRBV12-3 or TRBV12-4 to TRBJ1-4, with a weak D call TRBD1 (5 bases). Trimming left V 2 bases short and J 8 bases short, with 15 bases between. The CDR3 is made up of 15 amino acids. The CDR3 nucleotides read TGTGCCAGCAGTTTAAAAAGCAGGGTACGCGAAAAACTGTTTTTT. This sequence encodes CASSLKSRVREKLFF.

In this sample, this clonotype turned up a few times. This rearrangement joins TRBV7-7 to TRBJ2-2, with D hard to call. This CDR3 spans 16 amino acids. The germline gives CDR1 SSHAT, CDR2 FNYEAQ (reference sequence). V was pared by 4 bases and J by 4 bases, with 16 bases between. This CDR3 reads CASSYSDIKGTGELFF. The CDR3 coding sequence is TGTGCCAGCAGCTACTCGGATATTAAGGGCACCGGGGAGCTGTTTTTT.

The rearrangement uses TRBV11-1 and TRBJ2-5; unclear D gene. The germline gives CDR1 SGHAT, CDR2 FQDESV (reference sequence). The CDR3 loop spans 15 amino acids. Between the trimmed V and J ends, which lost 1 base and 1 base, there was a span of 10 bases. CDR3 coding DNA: TGTGCCAGCAGCTTAGAACTCATCCCCCAAGAGACCCAGTACTTC. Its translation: CASSLELIPQETQYF.

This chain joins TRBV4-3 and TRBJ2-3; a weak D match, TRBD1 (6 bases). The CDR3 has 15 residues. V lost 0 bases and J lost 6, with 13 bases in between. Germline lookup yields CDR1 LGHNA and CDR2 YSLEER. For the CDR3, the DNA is TGCGCCAGCAGCCAAGAGAGGGGGAATAGGGATACGCAGTATTTT. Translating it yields CASSQERGNRDTQYF.

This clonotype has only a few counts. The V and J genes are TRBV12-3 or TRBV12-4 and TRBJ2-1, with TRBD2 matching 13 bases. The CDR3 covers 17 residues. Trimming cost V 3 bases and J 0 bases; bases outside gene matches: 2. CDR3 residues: CASSFRTSGSSYNEQFF. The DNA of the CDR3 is TGTGCCAGCAGTTTCCGGACTAGCGGGAGCTCCTACAATGAGCAGTTCTTC.